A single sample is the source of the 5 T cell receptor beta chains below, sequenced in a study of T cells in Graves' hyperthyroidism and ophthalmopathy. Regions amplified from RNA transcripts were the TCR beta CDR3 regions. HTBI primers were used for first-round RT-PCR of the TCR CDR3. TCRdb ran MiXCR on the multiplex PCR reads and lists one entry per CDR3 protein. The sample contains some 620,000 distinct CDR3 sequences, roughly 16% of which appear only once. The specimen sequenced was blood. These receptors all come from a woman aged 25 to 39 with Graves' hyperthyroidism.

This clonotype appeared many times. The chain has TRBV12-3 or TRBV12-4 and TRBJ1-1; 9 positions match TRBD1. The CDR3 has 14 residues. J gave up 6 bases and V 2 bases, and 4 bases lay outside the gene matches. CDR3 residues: CASSLTGGSAEAFF. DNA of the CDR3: TGTGCCAGCAGTTTAACAGGGGGCTCGGCTGAAGCTTTCTTT.

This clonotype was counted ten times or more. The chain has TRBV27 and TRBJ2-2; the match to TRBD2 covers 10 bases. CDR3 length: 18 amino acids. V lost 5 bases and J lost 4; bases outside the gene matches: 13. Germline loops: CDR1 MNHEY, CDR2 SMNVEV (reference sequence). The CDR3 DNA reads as TGTGCCAGCAGTCGGGGACTAGCGCCAGGGATCCCCACCGGGGAGCTGTTTTTT. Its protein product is CASSRGLAPGIPTGELFF.

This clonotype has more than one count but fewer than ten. Here the CDR3 DNA reads TGTGCCAGCAATGGACAGGTTGGTCAGCCCCAGCATTTT. It is translated as CASNGQVGQPQHF. This chain joins TRBV6-1 and TRBJ1-5; 7 nucleotides match TRBD1. CDR1 and CDR2 from the germline V gene are MNHNS and SASEGT. The V gene end was trimmed by 7 bases and the J gene end by 6 bases; junction bases not matched to a gene: 6. This CDR3 has 13 residues.

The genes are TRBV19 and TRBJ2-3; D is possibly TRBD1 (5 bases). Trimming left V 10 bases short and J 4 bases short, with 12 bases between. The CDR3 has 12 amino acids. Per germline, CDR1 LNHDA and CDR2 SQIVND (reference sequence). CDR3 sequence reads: CATQRGSDTQYF. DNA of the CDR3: TGTGCCACCCAAAGGGGCTCAGATACGCAGTATTTT.

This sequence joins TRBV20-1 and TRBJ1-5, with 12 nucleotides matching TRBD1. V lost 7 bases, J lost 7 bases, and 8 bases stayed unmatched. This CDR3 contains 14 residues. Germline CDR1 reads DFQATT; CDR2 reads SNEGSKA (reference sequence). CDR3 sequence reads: CSGASGTGGQPQHF. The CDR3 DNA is TGCAGTGGCGCATCCGGGACAGGGGGCCAGCCCCAGCATTTT.